The rows below give T cell receptor beta chains drawn from one sample of a study of blood T cell repertoires in COVID-19. Method: immunoSEQ multiplex PCR; TCRdb's copy keeps in-frame clones and lacks some. The sample yields about 210,000 clones, 84% seen once. Sequencing was done on a sample of peripheral blood. The receptors originated from a woman aged 50 to 65 with active or convalescent COVID-19. Both conserved end residues are part of each CDR3. A D gene is named only where the DNA matches it firmly. Some rows mark clone size as missing; the rest say once, few, many or name a class of expanded clone.

>TRBJ2-2|TRBD2|TRBV5-1|.
TGCGCCAGCAGCTTGCGGGAGGCGGGAACCGGGGAGCTGTTTTTT
CASSLREAGTGELFF
>TRBJ1-2|.|TRBV28|.
TGTGCCAGCAGTTTAAGTCAGTATGGCTACACCTTC
CASSLSQYGYTF
>TRBJ2-3|TRBD2|TRBV10-2|.
TGCGCCAGCAGTGCGACTAGCGGGGGAGATACGCAGTATTTT
CASSATSGGDTQYF
>TRBJ1-6|TRBD1|TRBV15|.
TGTGCCACCAGCAGAGATAACGGTGGGACAGGGATTTCACCCCTCCACTTT
CATSRDNGGTGISPLHF
>TRBJ2-3|.|TRBV21-1|few
TGTGCCAGCAGCACTAGCGGAGTGAGCACAGATACGCAGTATTTT
CASSTSGVSTDTQYF
>TRBJ1-2|.|TRBV3-1/TRBV3-2|.
TGTGCCAGCAGCCAAGATTTTCCCGAAGTCGCGGGGAACTATGGCTACACCTTC
CASSQDFPEVAGNYGYTF
>TRBJ1-1|.|TRBV3-1/TRBV3-2|.
TGTGCCAGCAGCCAAGATCGGGATGCCTCTGAAGCTTTCTTT
CASSQDRDASEAFF
>TRBJ1-1|.|TRBV5-6|.
TGTGCCAGCAGCTTGGACAGGTCCGGCTTGATGAACACTGAAGCTTTCTTT
CASSLDRSGLMNTEAFF
>TRBJ1-5|.|TRBV28|.
TGTGCCAGCAGTTTCTACAGGGTTAGCAATCAGCCCCAGCATTTT
CASSFYRVSNQPQHF
>TRBJ1-3|TRBD1|TRBV19|few
TGTGCCAGCATGGGACAGCAGAGCTCTGGAAACACCATATATTTT
CASMGQQSSGNTIYF
>TRBJ2-1|TRBD2|TRBV28|.
TGTGCCAGCAGACCTACTAGCGGGGGGGATCAGAACTCCTACAATGAGCAGTTCTTC
CASRPTSGGDQNSYNEQFF
>TRBJ2-3|.|TRBV28|.
TGTGCCACCCCTCGAGAGTATTTT
CATPREYF
>TRBJ2-2|.|TRBV5-1|few
TGCGCCAGCAGCAGAACGACAGGGAACACCGGGGAGCTGTTTTTT
CASSRTTGNTGELFF
>TRBJ2-7|TRBD1|TRBV6-1|.
TGTGCCAGCAGTGAAGGGGACAGAAACTCCTACGAGCAGTACTTC
CASSEGDRNSYEQYF
>TRBJ2-7|TRBD2|TRBV19|.
TGTGCCAGTAGTGGAAGGACTAGCGGGACCTACGAGCAGTACTTC
CASSGRTSGTYEQYF
>TRBJ1-4|.|TRBV19|.
TGTGCCAGTAGTACATTCCCCTGGCTTGCAACTAATGAAAAACTGTTTTTT
CASSTFPWLATNEKLFF
>TRBJ2-3|.|TRBV9|.
TGTGCCAGCAGCGTAGTCCCGGGCACAGATACGCAGTATTTT
CASSVVPGTDTQYF
>TRBJ2-3|.|TRBV28|once
TGTGCCAGCAGGTGGGCGGGAACAGGCACAGATACGCAGTATTTT
CASRWAGTGTDTQYF
>TRBJ1-5|.|TRBV19|once
TGTGCCAGTACCGCCGGACAGCCGGGATATAGCAATCAGCCCCAGCATTTT
CASTAGQPGYSNQPQHF
>TRBJ2-1|TRBD2|TRBV28|.
TGTGCCAGTGGACTAGCGGGAGTGAATGAGCAGTTCTTC
CASGLAGVNEQFF
>TRBJ2-2|TRBD1|TRBV6-5|.
TGTGCCAGCAGGACAGGGGGGGCGAACACCGGGGAGCTGTTTTTT
CASRTGGANTGELFF
>TRBJ2-3|.|TRBV18|.
TGTGCCAGCTCACGAACAGGGTTAGATACGCAGTATTTT
CASSRTGLDTQYF